Sequencing of this T cell receptor (beta chain) was carried out in a study of T cell responses to AZD1222 COVID-19 vaccine. Notes on the study in general: At baseline, seropositivity was found in only six or seven AZD1222 recipients. Targets within unmutated variant regions were reportedly found for nearly half of spike-specific TCRs. In all cases, repertoires were sampled only after the peak T cell response. It should be noted that donors were predominantly white British and more often female, and clonal diversity was possibly underestimated.

A remark on this clone: Its antigen is not identified.

Sequencing used immunoSEQ multiplex PCR; TCRdb keeps in-frame clones, though not all of them. The sample contains nearly 110,000 clones, under 90% of which appear only once. The TCR originated in an adult in good health. This sample comprised peripheral blood, obtained on day 0 of AZD1222 vaccination.

CDR3 in DNA: TGCGCCAGCAGCTTAGAAAGGGGGTTCTATGGCTACACCTTC. Translating it yields CASSLERGFYGYTF. This chain links TRBV5-1 with TRBJ1-2, with D perhaps TRBD1 (6 bases). Deletions cut 2 bases from V and 4 bases from J, with 12 bases between. Germline loops: CDR1 SGHRS, CDR2 YFSETQ. The CDR3 is made up of 14 amino acids. Together with reference TRBV5-1 and TRBJ1-2, the CDR3 gives the full variable domain: KAGVTQTPRYLIKTRGQQVTLSCSPISGHRSVSWYQQTPGQGLQFLFEYFSETQRNKGNFPGRFSGRQFSNSRSEMNVSTLELGDSALYLCASSLERGFYGYTFGSGTRLTVV.